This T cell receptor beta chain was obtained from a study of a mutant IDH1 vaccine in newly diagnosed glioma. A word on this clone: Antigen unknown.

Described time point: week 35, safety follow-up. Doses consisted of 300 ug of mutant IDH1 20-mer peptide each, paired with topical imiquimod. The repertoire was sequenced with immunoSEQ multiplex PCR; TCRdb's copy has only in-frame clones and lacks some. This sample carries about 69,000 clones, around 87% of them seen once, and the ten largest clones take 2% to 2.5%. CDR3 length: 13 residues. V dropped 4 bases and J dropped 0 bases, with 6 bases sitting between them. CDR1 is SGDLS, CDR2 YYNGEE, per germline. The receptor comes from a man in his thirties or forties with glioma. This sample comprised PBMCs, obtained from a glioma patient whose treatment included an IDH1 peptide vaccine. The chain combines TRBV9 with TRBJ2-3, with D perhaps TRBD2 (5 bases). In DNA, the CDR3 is TGTGCCAGCAGCCGGACTAGCACAGATACGCAGTATTTT. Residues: CASSRTSTDTQYF.